Described below is a single TCR beta chain sequence and its context. The target antigen is unknown. This sample is drawn from a study of Ad26.COV2.S vaccination and SARS-CoV-2 variants. Study details: The authors gave Ad26.COV2.S intramuscularly, either once or twice 56 days apart.

Whole-study results and caveats: Placebo recipients trailed vaccine recipients in spike-specific TCR breadth. Total T cell responses may have been underestimated by the TCR breadth and depth analyses.

Clones were read by immunoSEQ multiplex PCR, and TCRdb kept only the in-frame ones, dropping some. The sample records about 380,000 clones, about 83% being singletons. Treatment in this sample: about 20 received Ad26.COV2.S at low or high dose, single or two shots; 5 received placebo; per-sample allocation not given. After the first vaccine or placebo injection, samples were drawn on day 63. Trimming cost V 6 bases and J 3 bases; bases outside gene matches: 4. This CDR3 has 14 amino acids. Germline values: CDR1 MDHEN, CDR2 SYDVKM. V and J are TRBV28 and TRBJ2-2, with 7 bases matching TRBD1. The sample in question was peripheral blood, obtained in a trial of Ad26.COV2.S vaccine versus placebo. The clonotype comes from a person between 18 and 59 years old who received the Ad26.COV2.S COVID-19 vaccine or a placebo. CDR3 region: CASRQTGHTGELFF. The CDR3 nucleotides are TGTGCCAGCAGACAGACAGGGCACACCGGGGAGCTGTTTTTT.